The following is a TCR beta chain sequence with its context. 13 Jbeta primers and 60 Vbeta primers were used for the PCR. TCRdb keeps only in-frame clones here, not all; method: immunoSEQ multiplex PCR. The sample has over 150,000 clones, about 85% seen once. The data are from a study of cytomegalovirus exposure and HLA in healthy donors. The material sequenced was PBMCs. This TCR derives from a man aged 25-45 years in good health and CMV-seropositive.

CDR3 loop: CASSLNSGLNTGELFF. CDR3 bases: TGTGCCAGCAGTTTAAATTCTGGGCTTAACACCGGGGAGCTGTTTTTT. The chain is built from TRBV28 and TRBJ2-2; D not certain. Germline V CDR1 and CDR2: MDHEN, SYDVKM. Trimming took off 2 bases at V and 2 bases at J, with 12 bases between the two ends. The CDR3 covers 16 residues.